These 24 T cell receptor beta chains originate from one sample sequenced in a study of blood T cell repertoires in COVID-19. The method was immunoSEQ multiplex PCR; TCRdb's version includes in-frame clones alone and lacks a portion of them. Of roughly 200,000 clones listed, around four fifths were seen once; the top ten hold around 30%. The sequencing input was peripheral blood. The receptors originated from a man aged 35 to 55 with acute or convalescent COVID-19.

V is TRBV3-1 (or the pseudogene TRBV3-2) and J is TRBJ1-1; 7 bases map to TRBD1. The CDR3 has 14 residues. Germline V gene sequence: CDR1 LGHDT, CDR2 YNNKEL (reference sequence). With V trimmed by 4 bases and J by 3 bases, 5 bases remained unmatched. CDR3 loop: CASSPQGRYTEAFF. In nucleotides, the CDR3 is TGTGCCAGCAGCCCACAGGGGCGGTACACTGAAGCTTTCTTT.

The chain couples TRBV30 to TRBJ2-5; D may be TRBD2 (5 bases). V dropped 1 base and J dropped 0 bases, with 9 bases sitting between them. The CDR3 length is 14 residues. Germline CDR1 reads GTSNPN; CDR2 reads SVGIG (reference sequence). This CDR3 reads CAWSDGIHQETQYF. In nucleotides, the CDR3 is TGTGCCTGGAGTGACGGGATTCACCAAGAGACCCAGTACTTC.

The rearrangement links TRBV6-5 to TRBJ1-2; 8 bases are shared with TRBD1. Trimming at V came to 5 bases and at J to 4 bases, leaving 9 bases not matched to a gene. Germline V gene lookup returns CDR1 MNHEY and CDR2 SVGAGI. The CDR3 is 15 amino acids. In nucleotides, the CDR3 is TGTGCCAGCAGTCATCAGGGGGCGCGTGGCTATGGCTACACCTTC. Residues: CASSHQGARGYGYTF.

The J gene is TRBJ1-6, the V gene TRBV2, with D perhaps TRBD1 (6 bases). The CDR3 totals 15 residues. Germline values: CDR1 SNHLY, CDR2 FYNNEI. The germline V and J ends were trimmed by 5 bases and 4 bases, with 12 bases remaining between them. CDR3 coding DNA: TGTGCCAGCAGTCCACAAGGGGGTTATAATTCACCCCTCCACTTT. It encodes CASSPQGGYNSPLHF.

The chain joins TRBV7-9 to TRBJ2-1; 9 nucleotides agree with TRBD1. The trim removed 1 base at V and 5 bases at J, leaving 6 bases unmatched. The CDR3 loop spans 16 amino acids. The germline V gene has CDR1 SEHNR and CDR2 FQNEAQ (reference sequence). The CDR3 DNA follows: TGTGCCAGCAGCTTAGTAGGGGACAGGGCACACAATGAGCAGTTCTTC. Its translation is CASSLVGDRAHNEQFF.

The rearrangement links TRBV4-1 to TRBJ1-4; D is unclear. CDR3 size: 15 residues. V dropped 2 bases and J dropped 1 base, with 8 bases sitting between them. Germline values: CDR1 MGHRA, CDR2 YSYEKL. CDR3 DNA: TGCGCCAGCAGCCAACAAATCGGAACTAATGAAAAACTGTTTTTT. The encoded protein is CASSQQIGTNEKLFF.

J is TRBJ1-2 and V is TRBV5-1; D unclear. V dropped 0 bases and J dropped 1 base, with 10 bases sitting between them. The CDR3 consists of 15 residues. Germline V CDR1 and CDR2: SGHRS, YFSETQ. The CDR3 is CASSLAGASNYGYTF. The CDR3 nucleotides are TGCGCCAGCAGCTTGGCCGGAGCCAGTAACTATGGCTACACCTTC.

The rearrangement uses TRBV6-5 and TRBJ1-4; D call uncertain. This CDR3 is built from 14 residues. From germline, CDR1 is MNHEY and CDR2 SVGAGI. Trimming pared 5 bases from V and 0 bases from J, leaving 7 bases between. CDR3 in amino acids: CASSPLATNEKLFF. CDR3 sequence (DNA): TGTGCCAGCAGTCCTCTTGCAACTAATGAAAAACTGTTTTTT.

The chain links TRBV5-1 to TRBJ2-4; possibly TRBD1 for D (6 bases). CDR3 length: 15 residues. Germline-derived CDR1 and CDR2 are SGHRS and YFSETQ. Trimming cost V 4 bases and J 8 bases, with 19 bases left between them. The CDR3 region has the DNA TGCGCCAGCAGCATCCAGACAGGCAGGTCGGACATTCAGTACTTC. Encoded protein: CASSIQTGRSDIQYF.

The J gene is TRBJ2-3, the V gene TRBV4-2; D remains unclear. The CDR3 loop spans 13 amino acids. The germline V and J ends were trimmed by 0 bases and 5 bases, with 6 bases remaining between them. Germline V gene lookup returns CDR1 LGHNA and CDR2 YNFKEQ. CDR3 DNA: TGTGCCAGCAGCCAAGATACGGGAGATACGCAGTATTTT. Amino acid sequence: CASSQDTGDTQYF.

Points on this clone: One end of the junction fails to match germline, which may point to a read error. The rearrangement uses TRBV19 and TRBJ1-5, with 7 bases that match TRBD1. Germline V gene lookup returns CDR1 LNHDA and CDR2 SQIVND (reference sequence). The CDR3 totals 16 residues. CDR3 nucleotides: TGTGCCAGTAGTATAGATCTCCGGGACAGTTATCAACCCCAGCATTTT. It encodes CASSIDLRDSYQPQHF.

This chain links TRBV12-3 or TRBV12-4 with TRBJ1-5; D ambiguous. CDR3 length: 12 amino acids. Trimming pared 5 bases from V and 1 base from J, leaving 3 bases between. The chain's CDR3 is CASSQSNQPQHF. In DNA form, the CDR3 reads TGTGCCAGCAGTCAAAGCAATCAGCCCCAGCATTTT.

The chain carries TRBV5-1 and TRBJ2-1; a weak D match, TRBD2 (6 bases). V was clipped by 0 bases and J by 5 bases, with 15 bases between them. From germline, CDR1 is SGHRS and CDR2 YFSETQ. CDR3 length equals 16 residues. CDR3 region: CASSLVGTSFNNEQFF. CDR3 bases: TGCGCCAGCAGCTTGGTAGGGACTTCATTTAACAATGAGCAGTTCTTC.

V gene TRBV5-1 combines with J gene TRBJ2-1; 11 nucleotides agree with TRBD2. The V gene's germline CDR1 is SGHRS and CDR2 YFSETQ. The V segment lost 7 bases and the J segment 1 base; nucleotides outside the gene matches: 16. The CDR3 is 19 residues long. Here the CDR3 reads CASGSPGLAVRVSYNEQFF. The DNA of the CDR3 is TGCGCCAGCGGATCGCCGGGACTAGCGGTTAGGGTTTCCTACAATGAGCAGTTCTTC.

The rearrangement joins TRBV27 to TRBJ2-7; TRBD2 matches 15 bases. This CDR3 region has 16 residues. The trim removed 4 bases at V and 5 bases at J, leaving 6 bases unmatched. Germline CDR1 is MNHEY and CDR2 is SMNVEV (reference sequence). The DNA of the CDR3 is TGTGCCAGCAGTTCCTGGACTAGCGGGAGGGCCAACGAGCAGTACTTC. Translated, it gives CASSSWTSGRANEQYF.

Concerning this clone: Other DNA sequences in the sample encode the same CDR3. This sequence joins TRBV29-1 and TRBJ1-1, with no clear D. Deletions cut 3 bases from V and 1 base from J, with 9 bases between. Germline V CDR1 and CDR2: SQVTM, ANQGSEA. CDR3 length: 13 amino acids. The DNA of the CDR3 is TGCAGCGTTGAGACGGGGTGGAACACTGAAGCTTTCTTT. It is translated as CSVETGWNTEAFF.

The chain combines TRBV29-1 with TRBJ1-1; the match to TRBD1 covers 8 bases. Germline values: CDR1 SQVTM, CDR2 ANQGSEA. V lost 1 base to trimming and J lost 4 bases; unmatched junction nucleotides: 8. The CDR3 is 15 residues long. CDR3 coding DNA: TGCAGCGTTGAAGGAACAGGGGGTAAGGTCACTGAAGCTTTCTTT. Its translation is CSVEGTGGKVTEAFF.

The genes are TRBV7-8 and TRBJ2-3; 8 positions match TRBD1. V lost 3 bases and J lost 1; bases outside the gene matches: 6. Germline CDR1 is SGHVS and CDR2 is FQNEAQ. This CDR3 has 16 residues. The CDR3 is CASSFSTGQGTDTQYF. CDR3 coding DNA: TGTGCCAGCAGCTTTTCGACGGGACAGGGCACAGATACGCAGTATTTT. Variable domain in full (rest from reference TRBV7-8 and TRBJ2-3): GAGVSQSPRYKVAKRGQDVALRCDPISGHVSLFWYQQALGQGPEFLTYFQNEAQLDKSGLPSDRFFAERPEGSVSTLKIQRTQQEDSAVYLCASSFSTGQGTDTQYFGPGTRLTVL.

This clone was seen a handful of times. V usage is TRBV4-1 and J usage is TRBJ1-1, with D unclear. The CDR3 sequence is 14 residues long. The V gene lost 1 base and the J gene lost 1 base, with 7 bases spanning the gap. The germline V gene has CDR1 MGHRA and CDR2 YSYEKL. DNA of the CDR3: TGCGCCAGCAGCCAAGGCTTCAGGAACACTGAAGCTTTCTTT. This encodes CASSQGFRNTEAFF.

This chain uses TRBV19 with TRBJ1-5; D gene uncertain. Germline-derived CDR1 and CDR2 are LNHDA and SQIVND (reference sequence). The CDR3 length is 14 residues. V was trimmed by 8 bases and J by 4 bases, leaving 15 bases between them. CDR3 in amino acids: CASEPGIANQPQHF. DNA of the CDR3: TGTGCCAGTGAACCAGGAATCGCAAATCAGCCCCAGCATTTT.

This clone was detected once. The CDR3 region is CAWSANSGGEKLFF. The CDR3 DNA sequence: TGTGCCTGGAGCGCGAACAGTGGAGGTGAAAAACTGTTTTTT. V usage is TRBV30 and J usage is TRBJ1-4, with no clear D. V was clipped by 3 bases and J by 7 bases, with 15 bases between them. The CDR3 covers 14 residues. Per the germline V gene, CDR1 is GTSNPN and CDR2 is SVGIG (reference sequence).

This chain links TRBV5-4 with TRBJ1-4, with TRBD1 as a possible D gene (5 bases). V lost 0 bases to trimming and J lost 8 bases, with 8 bases between them. CDR3 length: 13 amino acids. In germline, CDR1 is SGHNT, CDR2 YYREEE (reference sequence). The CDR3 DNA is TGTGCCAGCAGCTTGGGACAGTCCGAAAAACTGTTTTTT. It specifies CASSLGQSEKLFF.

The V call is TRBV9, the J call TRBJ2-1; D may be TRBD2 (7 bases). Trimming removed 4 bases at V and 1 base at J, with 15 bases between. The CDR3 is 16 residues long. Germline V gene data show CDR1 as SGDLS and CDR2 as YYNGEE. CDR3 in DNA: TGTGCCAGCAGCAGGGGGGGAGCGGAGTCCTACAATGAGCAGTTCTTC. Protein product: CASSRGGAESYNEQFF.

CDR3 DNA sequence: TGTGCCATCAGTGACGAAACTAGCGGGGTAGATACGCAGTATTTT. Amino acids: CAISDETSGVDTQYF. The chain joins TRBV10-3 to TRBJ2-3; 10 bases agree with TRBD2. From germline, CDR1 is ENHRY and CDR2 SYGVKD. This CDR3 spans 15 amino acids. Losses at the gene ends were 3 bases for V and 5 bases for J; bases not matched to a gene: 5.